These T cell receptor beta chains were read from a single sample in a study of radiation and T cells in renal cell carcinoma. This table comes from immunoSEQ multiplex PCR, and its TCRdb copy is limited to in-frame clones, with some not included. The table records approximately 90,000 clones, less than 90% of them present only once. The sequenced sample was blood, obtained from a patient whose treatment included radiotherapy and nephrectomy. Source of these receptors: a man aged 50-59 years with renal cell carcinoma. Both conserved end residues are part of each CDR3. A D gene is named only where the DNA matches it firmly. A row's size may be missing; if present it is once, few, many or a size class.

clone_size	v_call	j_call	d_call	cdr3_aa	cdr3_nt
few	TRBV21-1	TRBJ2-1	-	CASSKTGRCEQFF	TGTGCCAGCAGCAAGACAGGGAGGTGTGAGCAGTTCTTC
-	TRBV5-1	TRBJ2-2	-	CASRQVFQANTGELFF	TGCGCCAGCAGACAAGTATTTCAGGCGAACACCGGGGAGCTGTTTTTT
-	TRBV7-2	TRBJ2-3	TRBD2	CASSSLAGGPDTQYF	TGTGCCAGCAGTTCACTAGCGGGGGGGCCAGATACGCAGTATTTT
-	TRBV19	TRBJ2-5	TRBD1	CASSKDRGGETQYF	TGTGCCAGTAGTAAGGACAGGGGAGGAGAGACCCAGTACTTC
-	TRBV19	TRBJ1-1	-	CASSPRPLTWMNTEAFF	TGTGCCAGTAGTCCTCGTCCCCTGACATGGATGAACACTGAAGCTTTCTTT
-	TRBV5-1	TRBJ2-5	TRBD1	CASRTGGLSETQYF	TGCGCCAGCAGGACAGGGGGACTATCGGAGACCCAGTACTTC
-	TRBV19	TRBJ2-2	-	CASSIAQRDTGELFF	TGTGCCAGTAGTATCGCCCAACGCGACACCGGGGAGCTGTTTTTT
-	TRBV2	TRBJ2-3	-	CASSESSGTDTQYF	TGTGCCAGCAGCGAAAGTTCGGGGACAGATACGCAGTATTTT
-	TRBV6-4	TRBJ1-2	-	CASSDPGQPFYGYTF	TGTGCCAGCAGTGACCCCGGACAGCCCTTCTATGGCTACACCTTC
-	TRBV25-1	TRBJ2-5	-	CASRRQGSRETQYF	TGTGCCAGCAGGCGGCAGGGCTCTCGGGAGACCCAGTACTTC
-	TRBV5-1	TRBJ1-3	-	CASSKQGGGSGNTIYF	TGCGCCAGCAGCAAACAAGGCGGAGGCTCTGGAAACACCATATATTTT
-	TRBV7-3	TRBJ2-3	-	CASSLRPAGAGTDTQYF	TGTGCCAGCAGCTTACGACCGGCGGGGGCTGGCACAGATACGCAGTATTTT
-	TRBV11-2	TRBJ2-1	TRBD2	CASSRGGAGVRHEQFF	TGTGCCAGCAGCCGGGGGGGAGCAGGGGTTCGCCATGAGCAGTTCTTC
-	TRBV7-9	TRBJ2-7	TRBD1	CASSAPGQGVDEQYF	TGTGCCAGCAGCGCACCGGGACAGGGGGTTGACGAGCAGTACTTC
-	TRBV19	TRBJ1-4	TRBD1	CASSTSGQEGEKLFF	TGTGCCAGTAGTACCTCGGGACAGGAGGGGGAAAAACTGTTTTTT
-	TRBV30	TRBJ2-3	-	CAWTERGTDTQYF	TGTGCCTGGACGGAGCGGGGCACAGATACGCAGTATTTT
-	TRBV7-8	TRBJ1-2	-	CASSFLDGLSYTF	TGTGCCAGCAGCTTTCTGGACGGGCTTAGCTACACCTTC
-	TRBV28	TRBJ1-2	TRBD1	CASSFSPGTGNYGYTF	TGTGCCAGCAGTTTCTCCCCCGGGACAGGGAACTATGGCTACACCTTC
-	TRBV6-5	TRBJ1-5	-	CASSQGRNQPQHF	TGTGCCTCATCCCAGGGCCGAAATCAGCCCCAGCATTTT
-	TRBV7-9	TRBJ1-1	-	CASSYDSNTEAFF	TGTGCCAGCAGCTATGACAGTAACACTGAAGCTTTCTTT
-	TRBV10-1	TRBJ2-5	-	CASSEEGHLRETQYF	TGCGCCAGCAGCGAGGAGGGCCACCTTCGGGAGACCCAGTACTTC
-	TRBV6-5	TRBJ1-1	-	CASRNTEAFF	TGTGCCAGCAGGAACACTGAAGCTTTCTTT
-	TRBV7-2	TRBJ2-7	-	CASSLAHSYEQYF	TGTGCCAGCAGCTTAGCGCACTCCTACGAGCAGTACTTC
-	TRBV28	TRBJ1-4	TRBD1	CASSRDSANEKLFF	TGTGCCAGCAGTAGGGACAGTGCAAATGAAAAACTGTTTTTT
-	TRBV27	TRBJ2-5	TRBD2	CASSPWVAGGTETQYF	TGTGCCAGCAGTCCTTGGGTAGCGGGAGGAACGGAGACCCAGTACTTC
-	TRBV21-1	TRBJ2-1	-	CASFQLREQFF	TGTGCCAGCTTTCAGTTGCGTGAGCAGTTCTTC
-	TRBV7-9	TRBJ2-7	TRBD1	CASTSGTVVFEQYF	TGTGCCAGCACTTCCGGGACAGTGGTTTTTGAGCAGTACTTC
-	TRBV7-3	TRBJ2-3	TRBD2	CASSLPLAGADTQYF	TGTGCCAGCAGCCTACCTCTAGCGGGAGCAGATACGCAGTATTTT
-	TRBV6-5	TRBJ1-2	-	CASSYSDRANYGYTF	TGTGCCAGCAGTTACTCCGACAGAGCAAACTATGGCTACACCTTC
-	TRBV5-1	TRBJ1-4	TRBD1	CASSRDRGNEKLFF	TGCGCCAGCAGTCGGGACAGGGGTAATGAAAAACTGTTTTTT
-	TRBV30	TRBJ1-4	TRBD1	CAWRQTGVEKLFF	TGTGCCTGGAGGCAGACAGGGGTCGAAAAACTGTTTTTT